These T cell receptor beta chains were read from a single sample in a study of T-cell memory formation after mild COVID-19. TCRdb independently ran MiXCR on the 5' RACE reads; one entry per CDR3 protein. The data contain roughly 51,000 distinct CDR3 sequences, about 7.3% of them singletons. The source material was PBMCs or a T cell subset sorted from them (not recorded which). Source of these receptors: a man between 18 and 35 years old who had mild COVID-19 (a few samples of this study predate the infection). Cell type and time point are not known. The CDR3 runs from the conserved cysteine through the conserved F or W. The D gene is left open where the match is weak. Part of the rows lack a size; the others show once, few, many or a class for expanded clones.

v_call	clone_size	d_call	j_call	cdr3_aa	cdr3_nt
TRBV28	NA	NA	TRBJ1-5	CASRSEGPTSYSNQPQHF	TGTGCCAGCAGATCCGAGGGACCGACCTCTTATAGCAATCAGCCCCAGCATTTT
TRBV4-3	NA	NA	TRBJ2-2	CASSQETGWENTGELFF	TGCGCCAGCAGCCAAGAAACGGGGTGGGAGAACACCGGGGAGCTGTTTTTT
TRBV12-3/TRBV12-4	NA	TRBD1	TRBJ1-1	CASSPGTGLATEAFF	TGTGCCAGCAGTCCCGGGACAGGGTTGGCCACTGAAGCTTTCTTT
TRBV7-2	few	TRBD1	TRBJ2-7	CASSFQGADEQYF	TGTGCCAGCAGCTTTCAGGGGGCGGACGAGCAGTACTTC
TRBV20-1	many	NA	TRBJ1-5	CSAPRGQGSNQPQHF	TGCAGTGCTCCCCGGGGCCAGGGGAGCAATCAGCCCCAGCATTTT
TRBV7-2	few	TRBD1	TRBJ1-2	CASSGDRTPNYGYTF	TGTGCCAGCAGCGGGGACAGGACCCCGAACTATGGCTACACCTTC
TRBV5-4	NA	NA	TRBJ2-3	CASSFGPGMNTQYF	TGTGCCAGCAGCTTCGGCCCAGGCATGAATACGCAGTATTTT
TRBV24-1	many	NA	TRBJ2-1	CATSHGGSYNEQFF	TGTGCCACTTCCCACGGGGGATCATACAATGAGCAGTTCTTC
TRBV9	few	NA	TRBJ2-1	CASSVVERNEQFF	TGTGCCAGCAGCGTAGTGGAAAGAAATGAGCAGTTCTTC
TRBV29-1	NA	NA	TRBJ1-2	CSVSRTVANYGYTF	TGCAGCGTGTCCCGGACAGTAGCTAACTATGGCTACACCTTC
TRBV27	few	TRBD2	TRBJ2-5	CASSQGTSGGAEETQYF	TGTGCCAGCAGCCAAGGCACTAGCGGGGGGGCTGAGGAGACCCAGTACTTC
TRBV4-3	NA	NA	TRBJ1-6	CASSQDNVGGSNSPLHF	TGCGCCAGCAGCCAAGATAACGTTGGGGGTTCAAATTCACCCCTCCACTTT
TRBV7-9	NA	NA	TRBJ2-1	CASGSSLIGAPSYNEQFF	TGTGCCAGCGGAAGTTCCCTAATAGGGGCCCCCTCCTACAATGAGCAGTTCTTC
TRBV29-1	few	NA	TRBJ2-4	CSSVGAKNIQYF	TGCAGCTCCGTAGGAGCCAAAAACATTCAGTACTTC
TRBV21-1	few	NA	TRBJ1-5	CATDREDSNSNQPQHF	TGTGCCACCGACCGGGAAGACAGTAATAGCAATCAGCCCCAGCATTTT
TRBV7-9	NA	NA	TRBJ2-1	CASSAGNSYNEQFF	TGTGCCAGCAGCGCGGGGAATTCCTACAATGAGCAGTTCTTC
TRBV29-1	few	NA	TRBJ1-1	CSVEGALQGTEAFF	TGCAGCGTTGAAGGAGCGCTGCAAGGCACTGAAGCTTTCTTT
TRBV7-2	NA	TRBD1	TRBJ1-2	CASSPYPWTGGTNYGYTF	TGTGCCAGCAGCCCCTACCCTTGGACAGGGGGCACTAACTATGGCTACACCTTC
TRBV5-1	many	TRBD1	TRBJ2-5	CASSWDRGTQYF	TGCGCCAGCAGTTGGGACAGGGGGACCCAGTACTTC
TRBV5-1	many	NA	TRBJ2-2	CASSLAGDGTGELFF	TGCGCCAGCAGCTTGGCAGGGGATGGAACCGGGGAGCTGTTTTTT
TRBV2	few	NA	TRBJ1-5	CASSEQRSDQPQHF	TGTGCCAGCAGTGAGCAACGTAGCGATCAGCCCCAGCATTTT
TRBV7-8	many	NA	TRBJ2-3	CASSARGRGGGTDTQYF	TGTGCCAGCAGCGCCCGAGGCCGAGGGGGGGGCACAGATACGCAGTATTTT
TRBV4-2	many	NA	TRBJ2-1	CASSPGRMGGADNEQFF	TGTGCCAGCAGCCCAGGCAGGATGGGGGGGGCCGACAATGAGCAGTTCTTC
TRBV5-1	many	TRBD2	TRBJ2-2	CASNGLAPNTGELFF	TGCGCCAGCAACGGACTAGCGCCCAACACCGGGGAGCTGTTTTTT